One and the same sample provided the 27 T cell receptor beta chains below, sequenced in a study of T-cell reconstitution after alpha-beta-depleted transplantation in children. Molecular barcoding with unique molecular identifiers was used for the TCRbeta library. From the PCR reads, TCRdb called clonotypes with MiXCR, one entry per CDR3 protein. Of just under 350,000 distinct CDR3 sequences in the sample, 15% to 20% were seen once. Material: PBMCs, mostly from graft donor cells, obtained 360 days after TCRalphabeta/CD19-depleted stem cell transplant. These receptors were taken from a male patient aged 2-10 years who had a stem cell transplant for acute lymphoblastic leukemia, so the T cells may come from the graft donor.

The chain has TRBV5-1 and TRBJ2-7; 8 bases are a match to TRBD1. With 4 bases clipped from V and 5 bases from J, the junction kept 8 bases outside the gene matches. The CDR3 contains 14 residues. Germline V gene data show CDR1 as SGHRS and CDR2 as YFSETQ. CDR3 region: CASSPGQGHHEQYF. DNA for the CDR3: TGCGCCAGCAGCCCAGGACAGGGTCACCACGAGCAGTACTTC.

This clonotype has ten or more counts. The genes are TRBV29-1 and TRBJ2-5, with TRBD1 matching over 7 bases. V lost 7 bases and J lost 2; bases outside the gene matches: 4. This CDR3 comprises 12 residues. Germline CDR1 SQVTM, CDR2 ANQGSEA. The CDR3 is CSALGQQETQYF. The CDR3 nucleotides are TGCAGCGCGCTGGGACAGCAAGAGACCCAGTACTTC.

CDR3 DNA sequence: TGTGCCAGCAGTTTAAGGGCGGACAGGCCGGAAGCCAAAAACATTCAGTACTTC. Translation gives CASSLRADRPEAKNIQYF. This chain connects TRBV27 to TRBJ2-4; 7 bases line up with TRBD1. The ends lost 2 bases at V and 0 bases at J; junction bases unmatched: 10. Germline CDR1 is MNHEY and CDR2 is SMNVEV (reference sequence). The CDR3 covers 18 residues.

This clonotype occurred a few times. The chain links TRBV5-1 to TRBJ2-7, with 13 bases aligning to TRBD2. CDR1 is SGHRS and CDR2 is YFSETQ in the germline V gene. The CDR3 totals 13 residues. With V trimmed by 7 bases and J by 12 bases, 10 bases remained unmatched. CDR3 DNA sequence: TGCGCCAGCCGGACTAGCGGGAGTCCTCTCGTGTACTTC. It is translated as CASRTSGSPLVYF.

This chain uses TRBV12-3 or TRBV12-4 with TRBJ1-5, with D tentatively TRBD1 (6 bases). The CDR3 has 12 amino acids. V was shortened by 5 bases and J by 9 bases, with 11 bases between the two germline ends. In nucleotides, the CDR3 is TGTGCCAGCAGTCCAGGGGTGAGGCCCCAGCATTTT. Translating it yields CASSPGVRPQHF.

The chain employs TRBV7-9 and TRBJ2-5, with D tentatively TRBD1 (6 bases). Between the trimmed V and J ends, which lost 2 bases and 5 bases, there was a span of 15 bases. In germline, CDR1 is SEHNR, CDR2 FQNEAQ (reference sequence). CDR3 length: 15 amino acids. CDR3 DNA sequence: TGTGCCAGCAGCTTATGGGGCAGGGGAAGCGAGACCCAGTACTTC. This sequence encodes CASSLWGRGSETQYF.

This clonotype came up a few times. This chain links TRBV4-3 with TRBJ1-2, with TRBD1 matching over 8 bases. Germline V gene sequence: CDR1 LGHNA, CDR2 YSLEER. The trim removed 1 base at V and 3 bases at J, leaving 4 bases unmatched. The CDR3 spans 15 residues. In nucleotides, the CDR3 is TGCGCCAGCAGCCAAGTGGGACAGGAGTACTATGGCTACACCTTC. It codes for CASSQVGQEYYGYTF.

This clonotype occurred a few times. The V call is TRBV28, the J call TRBJ2-1, with 8 bases lining up with TRBD1. In germline, CDR1 is MDHEN, CDR2 SYDVKM. V was clipped by 5 bases and J by 3 bases; unmatched bases: 3. This CDR3 is built from 14 residues. The CDR3 DNA sequence: TGTGCCAGCAGTCCGACAGGGGTCTACAATGAGCAGTTCTTC. It translates to CASSPTGVYNEQFF.

The rearrangement joins TRBV9 to TRBJ2-2; the D gene is possibly TRBD1 (6 bases). Trimming took 4 bases from V and 1 from J, leaving 20 bases between them. This CDR3 region has 18 residues. Germline V gene data show CDR1 as SGDLS and CDR2 as YYNGEE. CDR3 residues: CASSPSPYRAENTGELFF. The CDR3 DNA is TGTGCCAGCAGCCCCAGCCCCTACAGGGCGGAGAACACCGGGGAGCTGTTTTTT.

The rearrangement uses TRBV4-3 and TRBJ1-2, with 7 bases identical to TRBD1. Trimming took 4 bases from V and 2 from J; bases not matched to a gene: 13. The germline gives CDR1 LGHNA, CDR2 YSLEER. This CDR3 comprises 17 residues. The CDR3 sequence is CASSPQTGRSPNYGYTF. CDR3 nucleotide sequence: TGCGCCAGCAGCCCTCAGACAGGGAGGAGTCCCAACTATGGCTACACCTTC.

The rearrangement joins TRBV5-1 to TRBJ2-1, with a weak D call TRBD2 (6 bases). Germline loops: CDR1 SGHRS, CDR2 YFSETQ. V shed 5 bases and J shed 4 bases, with 19 bases lying between them. This CDR3 has 16 amino acids. The CDR3 is CASRPSLALRYNEQFF. DNA of the CDR3: TGCGCCAGCAGACCTTCCCTAGCGCTCAGATACAATGAGCAGTTCTTC.

The chain carries TRBV15 and TRBJ1-1, with D uncertain. This CDR3 has 12 amino acids. Between the trimmed V and J ends, which lost 5 bases and 7 bases, there was a span of 11 bases. The germline V gene encodes CDR1 LNHNV and CDR2 YYDKDF (reference sequence). In nucleotides, the CDR3 is TGTGCCACCAGCCGTGTTGAGGGTGAAGCTTTCTTT. Encoded protein: CATSRVEGEAFF.

The table lists this clonotype with a few counts. CDR3 amino acids: CASSLGTSAIKETQYF. CDR3 nucleotide sequence: TGTGCCAGCAGTCTAGGAACTAGCGCGATAAAAGAGACCCAGTACTTC. The chain joins TRBV7-6 to TRBJ2-5, with TRBD2 identical over 7 bases. From germline, CDR1 is SGHVS and CDR2 FNYEAQ. The ends lost 6 bases at V and 3 bases at J; junction bases unmatched: 13. This CDR3 has 16 amino acids.

Ten or more counts support this clonotype. The chain links TRBV7-2 to TRBJ1-2; D call uncertain. The V end was cut by 0 bases, the J end by 4 bases, with 9 bases between. This CDR3 is 14 amino acids long. Germline assignment: CDR1 SGHTA and CDR2 FQGNSA. This CDR3 reads CASSLAALPYGYTF. In DNA, the CDR3 is TGTGCCAGCAGCTTAGCAGCGCTACCCTATGGCTACACCTTC.

A few counts support this clonotype. This sequence joins TRBV6-1 and TRBJ1-3; 7 nucleotides line up with TRBD1. This CDR3 contains 15 residues. Per the germline V gene, CDR1 is MNHNS and CDR2 is SASEGT. J was trimmed by 10 bases and V by 6 bases; bases with no gene match: 15. CDR3 nucleotides: TGTGCCAGCAGCTCTTCCGGACAGGAGCAGAGGACCATATATTTT. It yields the protein CASSSSGQEQRTIYF.

Comment on this clonotype: This sequence may be a read error, since a much larger clone differs from it by one base. The conserved phenylalanine or tryptophan is not found at the CDR3 terminus, so this likely reflects a read error. The gene calls are TRBV12-3 or TRBV12-4 and TRBJ1-4, with D unclear. The CDR3 sequence is 13 residues long. With 1 base removed from V and 5 bases from J, the gap between germline ends came to 5 bases. The CDR3 DNA reads TGTGCCAGCAGTTTAGGGGTGAATGAAAAACTGTTTTTA. Its protein product is CASSLGVNEKLFL.

This clonotype was observed at least ten times. The chain carries TRBV12-3 or TRBV12-4 and TRBJ2-5; D not resolved. The CDR3 contains 12 residues. V lost 4 bases to trimming and J lost 2 bases, with 5 bases between them. The CDR3 DNA sequence: TGTGCCAGCAGTTCCTTTCAAGAGACCCAGTACTTC. Amino acids: CASSSFQETQYF.

The CDR3 bases are TGTGCCAGCAGTTACGTGGGATCCTACAATGAGCAGTTCTTC. Translating it yields CASSYVGSYNEQFF. The chain has TRBV6-2 or TRBV6-3 and TRBJ2-1; D is unclear. Germline V gene lookup returns CDR1 MNHEY and CDR2 SVGEGT. V was clipped by 2 bases and J by 1 base, with 6 bases between them. The CDR3 has 14 residues.

This clonotype has more than one count but fewer than ten. The rearrangement joins TRBV4-2 to TRBJ1-5; D unclear. V lost 2 bases and J lost 2, with 7 bases in between. From germline, CDR1 is LGHNA and CDR2 YNFKEQ. The CDR3 has 14 residues. CDR3 amino acids: CASSQKWGNQPQHF. The CDR3 DNA follows: TGTGCCAGCAGCCAAAAGTGGGGCAATCAGCCCCAGCATTTT.

The gene calls are TRBV4-3 and TRBJ1-1; D uncertain. Germline values: CDR1 LGHNA, CDR2 YSLEER. V gave up 4 bases and J gave up 1 base, with 13 bases separating them. The CDR3 has 15 amino acids. CDR3 residues: CASSRTPTENTEAFF. CDR3 nucleotide sequence: TGCGCCAGCAGCCGCACGCCTACGGAGAACACTGAAGCTTTCTTT.

This clonotype was counted many times. The chain joins TRBV29-1 to TRBJ2-5, with a weak D call TRBD2 (5 bases). The CDR3 loop spans 13 amino acids. Looked up from germline, CDR1 is SQVTM and CDR2 is ANQGSEA. V lost 6 bases to trimming and J lost 5 bases, with 16 bases between them. CDR3 nucleotide sequence: TGCAGCGTCTCACTCAGACTAAGCGAGACCCAGTACTTC. Protein product: CSVSLRLSETQYF.

This clonotype has more than one count but fewer than ten. The CDR3 sequence is CASSPAPIISGWTGELFF. In DNA, the CDR3 is TGCGCCAGCAGCCCGGCACCCATTATTAGCGGGTGGACCGGGGAGCTGTTTTTT. The chain combines TRBV4-1 with TRBJ2-2, with TRBD2 matching over 7 bases. Trimming at V came to 4 bases and at J to 5 bases, leaving 16 bases not matched to a gene. CDR3 size: 18 residues. CDR1 is MGHRA and CDR2 is YSYEKL in the germline V gene.

The chain is built from TRBV28 and TRBJ2-1; TRBD2 aligns across 11 bases. The V gene end was trimmed by 2 bases and the J gene end by 2 bases; junction bases not matched to a gene: 8. The V gene's germline CDR1 is MDHEN and CDR2 SYDVKM. The CDR3 has 18 amino acids. The CDR3 loop reads CASSLRALAGGPYNEQFF. The CDR3 DNA reads as TGTGCCAGCAGTTTACGGGCCCTAGCGGGAGGCCCCTACAATGAGCAGTTCTTC.

V is TRBV4-2 and J is TRBJ1-5, with D tentatively TRBD1 (5 bases). Per germline, CDR1 LGHNA and CDR2 YNFKEQ. Deletions cut 1 base from V and 4 bases from J, with 20 bases between. The CDR3 is 18 residues long. CDR3 DNA sequence: TGTGCCAGCAGCCAAGGTTATCGTGGACCGGGGCGAAATCAGCCCCAGCATTTT. Translating gives CASSQGYRGPGRNQPQHF.

The CDR3 is CASGPESRVLTGELFF. The CDR3 coding sequence is TGTGCCAGCGGTCCAGAGTCCAGGGTCCTCACCGGGGAGCTGTTTTTT. The chain has TRBV11-1 and TRBJ2-2; possible D gene TRBD1, 5 bases. Germline V CDR1 and CDR2: SGHAT, FQDESV (reference sequence). CDR3 length: 16 amino acids. V was pared by 8 bases and J by 4 bases, with 20 bases between.

The CDR3 is CASSPPTSDYEQYF. CDR3 in DNA: TGTGCCAGCAGCCCCCCGACTAGCGACTACGAGCAGTACTTC. The chain employs TRBV7-9 and TRBJ2-7; 8 nucleotides align to TRBD2. V shed 5 bases and J 3 bases; nucleotides not matched to a gene: 6. The CDR3 spans 14 residues. CDR1 and CDR2 (germline): SEHNR, FQNEAQ (reference sequence).

In this sample, this clonotype turned up many times. The chain couples TRBV10-3 to TRBJ2-7; TRBD2 agrees at 9 bases. The V gene end was trimmed by 6 bases and the J gene end by 3 bases; junction bases not matched to a gene: 6. Germline CDR1 ENHRY, CDR2 SYGVKD. CDR3 length: 14 amino acids. Here the CDR3 DNA reads TGTGCCATCAGGACGGGACTAGCTGACTACGAGCAGTACTTC. Amino acid sequence: CAIRTGLADYEQYF.